A selection of T cell receptor beta chains follows, all from one sample in a study of T-cell memory formation after mild COVID-19. TCRdb recomputed calls from the 5' RACE reads with MiXCR, one row per CDR3 protein. The sample records some 130,000 distinct CDR3 sequences, about 5.9% being singletons. The sample was PBMCs or a T cell subset sorted from them (not recorded which). The receptor source for this set is an adult woman who had mild COVID-19 (a few samples of this study predate the infection). Cell type and time point are not known. Each CDR3 is given with its conserved first and last residue. Fields, in order: D gene, clone size, V gene, J gene, CDR3 DNA, CDR3 protein. The D gene is left open where the match is weak. Part of the rows lack a size; the others show once, few, many or a class for expanded clones.

>TRBD2|many|TRBV7-9|TRBJ2-3
TGTGCCAGCAGCTTGGAGCGGGGGGGCACAGATACGCAGTATTTT
CASSLERGGTDTQYF
>-|few|TRBV6-2/TRBV6-3|TRBJ1-4
TGTGCCAGCAGTGCCGCAAGGAGGAGGCCTAATGAAAAACTGTTTTTT
CASSAARRRPNEKLFF
>-|few|TRBV3-1|TRBJ2-6
TGTGCCAGCAGCCAAGCGGACGGCTCTGGGGCCAACGTCCTGACTTTC
CASSQADGSGANVLTF
>-|-|TRBV6-2/TRBV6-3|TRBJ2-1
TGTGCCAGCAATACCCTGGACTGGCGGAGCTCCTACAATGAGCAGTTCTTC
CASNTLDWRSSYNEQFF
>-|few|TRBV20-1|TRBJ2-1
TGCAGTGCTAGAGTGCGGCCTCTCGGTGAGCAGTTCTTC
CSARVRPLGEQFF
>TRBD1|many|TRBV20-1|TRBJ1-1
TGCAGTGCTAGAACAAGACAGGGCGGCACTGAAGCTTTCTTT
CSARTRQGGTEAFF
>-|-|TRBV5-1|TRBJ2-1
TGCGCCAGCAGCCCACTGTCCCAGCTTCTTGAGCAGTTCTTC
CASSPLSQLLEQFF
>-|-|TRBV3-1|TRBJ2-7
TGTGCCAGCAGCCAAATCCAGAGGGAGCAGTACTTC
CASSQIQREQYF
>TRBD1|-|TRBV20-1|TRBJ1-5
TGCAGTGCTACTAGCCCGGGACAGGGTGGACAGCCCCAGCATTTT
CSATSPGQGGQPQHF
>TRBD2|-|TRBV5-4|TRBJ2-1
TGTGCCAGCAGCGTTAGCGGGGGGACGACAAACTATGAGCAGTTCTTC
CASSVSGGTTNYEQFF
>-|few|TRBV29-1|TRBJ1-1
TGCAGCGTTGAAACTTGGACCAAAAGCAACACTGAAGCTTTCTTT
CSVETWTKSNTEAFF
>-|many|TRBV29-1|TRBJ2-5
TGCAGCTCCGATGGAAGGGGAGAGACCCAGTACTTC
CSSDGRGETQYF
>TRBD1|-|TRBV5-6|TRBJ1-5
TGTGCCAGCAGCCCCAGATGGGACAGGGGGGCCAATCAGCCCCAGCATTTT
CASSPRWDRGANQPQHF
>-|many|TRBV7-9|TRBJ2-7
TGTGCCAGCAGCTTAGCCCCGACAACTTCCTACGAGCAGTACTTC
CASSLAPTTSYEQYF
>-|-|TRBV7-9|TRBJ1-4
TGTGCCAGCAGCGCTGGGGGGGGGCCTAATGAAAAACTGTTTTTT
CASSAGGGPNEKLFF
>-|-|TRBV6-5|TRBJ1-1
TGTGCCAGCAGTTCATTCCCCGGGATGAACACTGAAGCTTTCTTT
CASSSFPGMNTEAFF
>-|-|TRBV10-3|TRBJ1-5
TGTGCCATCAGTGAGAACAACCAGCCCCAGCATTTT
CAISENNQPQHF
>-|many|TRBV7-2|TRBJ2-3
TGTGCCAGCAAAGCGACGTTGAGCACAGATACGCAGTATTTT
CASKATLSTDTQYF
>-|-|TRBV20-1|TRBJ2-3
TGCAGTGCTAGAGATCGGCTGGGGGCAGATACGCAGTATTTT
CSARDRLGADTQYF
>-|few|TRBV4-2|TRBJ1-1
TGTGCCAGCAGCCAAGGAACAGGCGCGATGAACACTGAAGCTTTCTTT
CASSQGTGAMNTEAFF
>-|-|TRBV29-1|TRBJ2-5
TGCAGCGTTGCTTGGGGGTTGGAGACCCAGTACTTC
CSVAWGLETQYF
>TRBD1|-|TRBV24-1|TRBJ1-2
TGTGCCACCAGTGACCCGGGACAGGGGGCGCCTGGCTATGGCTACACCTTC
CATSDPGQGAPGYGYTF
>-|many|TRBV9|TRBJ2-5
TGTGCCAGCAGCCCCCATGTTGCCCAAGAGACCCAGTACTTC
CASSPHVAQETQYF
>TRBD1|many|TRBV7-3|TRBJ1-6
TGTGCCAGCAGCTTAACAGCCGGGACAGGGAGGGGTTCACCCCTCCACTTT
CASSLTAGTGRGSPLHF
>-|-|TRBV5-1|TRBJ2-2
TGCGCCAGCAGCTTGGACGGTTCACCCGGGGAGCTGTTTTTT
CASSLDGSPGELFF
>-|few|TRBV19|TRBJ2-1
TGTGCCAGTAGTATAGGAGGGCAGGTGCCTTTCCAGTTCTTC
CASSIGGQVPFQFF
>-|-|TRBV5-1|TRBJ2-3
TGCGCCAGCAGCTTGGTGGGGGGGGCAGTCGCAGATACGCAGTATTTT
CASSLVGGAVADTQYF
>TRBD2|-|TRBV12-3/TRBV12-4|TRBJ2-1
TGTGCCAGCAGTTTTTGGACTAGCGGGGGGTACAGGGAGCAGTTCTTC
CASSFWTSGGYREQFF
>TRBD2|few|TRBV20-1|TRBJ2-1
TGCAGTGCTACCCGACTAGCGGGAGTCAATGAGCAGTTCTTC
CSATRLAGVNEQFF
>-|-|TRBV20-1|TRBJ1-2
TGCAGTGCTAGGCGGACAGCCTATGGCTACACCTTC
CSARRTAYGYTF
>-|few|TRBV11-2|TRBJ2-1
TGTGCCAGCAGCTTGGGCCTTGACAATGAGCAGTTCTTC
CASSLGLDNEQFF
>TRBD2|few|TRBV7-8|TRBJ2-5
TGTGCCAGCAGCTGGGGGACTAGCGGGAGTGGGGAGACCCAGTACTTC
CASSWGTSGSGETQYF
>-|many|TRBV6-1|TRBJ2-1
TGTGCCAGCAGTCGACAGGGAGGGAGCAACAATGAGCAGTTCTTC
CASSRQGGSNNEQFF
>TRBD1|-|TRBV2|TRBJ2-1
TGTGCCAGCAGTGATGCCCAGACAGGGGCCAATGAGCAGTTCTTC
CASSDAQTGANEQFF
>TRBD1|-|TRBV12-3/TRBV12-4|TRBJ2-5
TGTGCCAGCAGTTTCGGCAGGGGGAGAGAGACCCAGTACTTC
CASSFGRGRETQYF
>-|-|TRBV18|TRBJ2-2
TGTGCCAGCTCACCACCGCAGGGACTCTACACCGGGGAGCTGTTTTTT
CASSPPQGLYTGELFF
>-|many|TRBV6-1|TRBJ2-4
TGTGCCAGCAGTGAAGTAAGGAACATTCAGTACTTC
CASSEVRNIQYF
>-|few|TRBV3-1|TRBJ1-1
TGTGCCAGCAGCCAATCCCGACAGAATTTTTGGGCTTTCTTT
CASSQSRQNFWAFF
>-|many|TRBV5-1|TRBJ2-7
TGCGCCAGCAGCTCCGAAGGCGGGGCCTACGAGCAGTACTTC
CASSSEGGAYEQYF